This section outlines one TCR beta chain sequence together with its context. This record belongs to a study of blood T cell repertoires in COVID-19. Study background: The origin of the acute and convalescent COVID-19 samples was the United States, Italy and Spain. PBMCs, B-cell-depleted T cells, or T cells provided the cDNA or gDNA that made up the material.

Original analysis: For nucleated cells, counts were estimated from reference gene primer amplification. Profiled with immunoSEQ multiplex PCR; TCRdb holds only in-frame clones, not every one. The V and J calls and clone size come from that table; D and trimming were worked out from the DNA. The data show 30,000 to 35,000 clones, approximately 89% seen once. Sequenced material: peripheral blood. This sequence was found in an elderly man with acute or convalescent COVID-19.

In DNA, the CDR3 is TGTGCCAGCAGCTTGCGAGGGGGCTTACTCAACTATGGCTACACCTTC. Translated: CASSLRGGLLNYGYTF. V gene TRBV5-4 combines with J gene TRBJ1-2, with 7 positions matching TRBD1. The CDR3 is 16 amino acids. CDR1 and CDR2 (germline): SGHNT, YYREEE (reference sequence). The junction had 8 bases not matched to a gene; V was cut back by 1 base and J by 2 bases. Combining the CDR3 with reference TRBV5-4 and TRBJ1-2 gives the whole variable domain ETGVTQSPTHLIKTRGQQVTLRCSSQSGHNTVSWYQQALGQGPQFIFQYYREEENGRGNFPPRFSGLQFPNYSSELNVNALELDDSALYLCASSLRGGLLNYGYTFGSGTRLTVV.